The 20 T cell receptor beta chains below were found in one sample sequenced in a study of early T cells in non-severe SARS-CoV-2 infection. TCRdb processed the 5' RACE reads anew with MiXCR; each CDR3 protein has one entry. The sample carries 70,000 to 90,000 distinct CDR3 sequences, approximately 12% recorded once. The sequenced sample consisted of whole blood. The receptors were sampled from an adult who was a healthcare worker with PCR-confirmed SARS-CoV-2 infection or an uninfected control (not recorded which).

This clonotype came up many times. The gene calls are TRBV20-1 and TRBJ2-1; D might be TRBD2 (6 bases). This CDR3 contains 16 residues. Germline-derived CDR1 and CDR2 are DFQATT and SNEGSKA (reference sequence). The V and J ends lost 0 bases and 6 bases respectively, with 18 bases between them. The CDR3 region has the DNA TGCAGTGCTAGAGATTTGGTGCTAGCGCGGGGCAATGAGCAGTTCTTC. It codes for CSARDLVLARGNEQFF.

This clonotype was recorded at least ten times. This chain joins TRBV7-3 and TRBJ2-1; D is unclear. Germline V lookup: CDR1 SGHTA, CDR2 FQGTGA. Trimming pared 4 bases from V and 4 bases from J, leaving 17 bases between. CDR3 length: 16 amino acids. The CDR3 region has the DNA TGTGCCAGCAGCTCCGACGGGCCCACCTTTTACAATGAGCAGTTCTTC. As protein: CASSSDGPTFYNEQFF.

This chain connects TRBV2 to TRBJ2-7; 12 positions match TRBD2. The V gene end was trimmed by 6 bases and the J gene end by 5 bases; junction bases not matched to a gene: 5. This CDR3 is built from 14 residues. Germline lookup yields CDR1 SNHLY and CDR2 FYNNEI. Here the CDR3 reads CASRRLAGVHEQYF. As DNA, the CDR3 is TGTGCCAGCAGGAGACTAGCGGGAGTTCACGAGCAGTACTTC.

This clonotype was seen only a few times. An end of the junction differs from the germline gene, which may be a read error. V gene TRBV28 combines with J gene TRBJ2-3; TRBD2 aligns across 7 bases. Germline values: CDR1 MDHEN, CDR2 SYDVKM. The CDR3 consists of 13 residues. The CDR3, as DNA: TGTGCCAGCAGTTTACTGGCGGGAGCAACGCCGTATTTT. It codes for CASSLLAGATPYF. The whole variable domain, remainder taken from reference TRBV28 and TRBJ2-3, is DVKVTQSSRYLVKRTGEKVFLECVQDMDHENMFWYRQDPGLGLRLIYFSYDVKMKEKGDIPEGYSVSREKKERFSLILESASTNQTSMYLCASSLLAGATPYFGPGTRLTVL.

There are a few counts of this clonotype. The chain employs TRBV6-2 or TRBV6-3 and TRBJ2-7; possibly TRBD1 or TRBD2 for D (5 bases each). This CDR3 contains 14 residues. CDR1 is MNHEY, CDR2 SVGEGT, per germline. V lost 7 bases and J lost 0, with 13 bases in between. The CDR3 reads CASTPWGSSYEQYF. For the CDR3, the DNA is TGTGCCAGCACCCCATGGGGGAGCTCCTACGAGCAGTACTTC.

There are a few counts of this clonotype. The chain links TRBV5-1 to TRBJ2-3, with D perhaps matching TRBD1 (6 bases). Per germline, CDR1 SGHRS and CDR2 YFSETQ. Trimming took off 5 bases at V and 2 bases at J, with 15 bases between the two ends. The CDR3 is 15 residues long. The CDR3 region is CASSRADSLTDTQYF. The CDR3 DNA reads TGCGCCAGCAGTCGCGCGGACAGCCTCACAGATACGCAGTATTTT.

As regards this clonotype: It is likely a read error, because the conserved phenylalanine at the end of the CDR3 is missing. The CDR3 reads CASSLGRLNTEAFL. In DNA, the CDR3 is TGCGCCAGCAGTTTAGGACGGCTGAACACTGAAGCTTTCTTG. The rearrangement links TRBV10-1 to TRBJ1-1; D not resolved. From germline, CDR1 is WNHNN and CDR2 SYGVQD (reference sequence). V was clipped by 5 bases and J by 0 bases, with 10 bases between them. This CDR3 has 14 amino acids.

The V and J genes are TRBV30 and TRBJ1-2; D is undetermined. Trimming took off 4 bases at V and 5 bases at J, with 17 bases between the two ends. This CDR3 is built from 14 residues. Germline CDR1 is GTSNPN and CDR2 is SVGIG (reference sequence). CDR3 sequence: CAWNVGDFLYGYTF. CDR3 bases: TGTGCCTGGAACGTAGGAGACTTTCTATATGGCTACACCTTC.

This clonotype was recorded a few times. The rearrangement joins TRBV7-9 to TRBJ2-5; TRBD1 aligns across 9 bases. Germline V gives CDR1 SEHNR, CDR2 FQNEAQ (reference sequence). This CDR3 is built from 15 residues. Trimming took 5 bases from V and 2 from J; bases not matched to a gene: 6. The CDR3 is CASSRPDRGQETQYF. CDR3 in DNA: TGTGCCAGCAGCCGACCGGACAGGGGTCAAGAGACCCAGTACTTC.

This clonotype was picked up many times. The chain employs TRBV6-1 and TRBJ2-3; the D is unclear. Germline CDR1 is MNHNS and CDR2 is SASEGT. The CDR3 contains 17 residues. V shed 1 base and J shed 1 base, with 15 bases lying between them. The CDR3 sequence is CASSEGAIISGTDTQYF. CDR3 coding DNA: TGTGCCAGCAGTGAAGGCGCGATAATATCTGGCACAGATACGCAGTATTTT.

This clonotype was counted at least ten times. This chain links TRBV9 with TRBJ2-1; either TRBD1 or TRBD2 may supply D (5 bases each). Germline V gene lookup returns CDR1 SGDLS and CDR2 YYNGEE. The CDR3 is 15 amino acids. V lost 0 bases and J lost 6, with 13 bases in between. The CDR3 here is CASSVGDPQINEQFF. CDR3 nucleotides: TGTGCCAGCAGCGTAGGGGACCCACAGATCAATGAGCAGTTCTTC.

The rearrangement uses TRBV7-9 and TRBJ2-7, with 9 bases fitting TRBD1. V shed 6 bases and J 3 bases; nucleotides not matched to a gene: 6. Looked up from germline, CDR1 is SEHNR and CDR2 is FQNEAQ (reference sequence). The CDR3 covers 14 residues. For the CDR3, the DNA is TGTGCCAGCAGTTCTCCGGGACAGGGCTACGAGCAGTACTTC. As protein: CASSSPGQGYEQYF.

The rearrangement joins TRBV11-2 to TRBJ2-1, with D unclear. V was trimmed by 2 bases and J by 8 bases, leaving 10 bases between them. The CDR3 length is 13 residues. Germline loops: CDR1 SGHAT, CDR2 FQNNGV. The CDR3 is CASSLTPMDEQFF. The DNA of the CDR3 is TGTGCCAGCAGCTTAACACCGATGGATGAGCAGTTCTTC.

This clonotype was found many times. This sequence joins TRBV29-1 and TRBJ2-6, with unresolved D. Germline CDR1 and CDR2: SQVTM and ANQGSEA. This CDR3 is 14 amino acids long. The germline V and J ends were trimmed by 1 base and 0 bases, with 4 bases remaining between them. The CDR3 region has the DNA TGCAGCGTTGAAGGGGGCTCTGGGGCCAACGTCCTGACTTTC. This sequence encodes CSVEGGSGANVLTF.

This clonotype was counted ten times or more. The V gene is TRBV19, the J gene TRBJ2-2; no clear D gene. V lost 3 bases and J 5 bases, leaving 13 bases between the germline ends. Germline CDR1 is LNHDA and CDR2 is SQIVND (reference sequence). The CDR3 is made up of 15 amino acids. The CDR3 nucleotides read TGTGCCAGTAGTATCCCGGCACCAAGGACCGGGGAGCTGTTTTTT. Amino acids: CASSIPAPRTGELFF.

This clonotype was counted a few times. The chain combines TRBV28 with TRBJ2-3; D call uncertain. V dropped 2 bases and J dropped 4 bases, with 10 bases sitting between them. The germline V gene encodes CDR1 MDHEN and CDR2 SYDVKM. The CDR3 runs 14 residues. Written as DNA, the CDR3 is TGTGCCAGCAGTTTACCCCCCCCAGCAGATACGCAGTATTTT. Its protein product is CASSLPPPADTQYF.

The CDR3: CASSSTGGDTEAFF. Here the CDR3 DNA reads TGTGCCAGCAGCTCGACAGGGGGGGACACTGAAGCTTTCTTT. This rearrangement joins TRBV7-9 to TRBJ1-1, with TRBD1 matching over 9 bases. Trimming at V came to 4 bases and at J to 3 bases, leaving 3 bases not matched to a gene. The germline V gene encodes CDR1 SEHNR and CDR2 FQNEAQ (reference sequence). The CDR3 has 14 amino acids.

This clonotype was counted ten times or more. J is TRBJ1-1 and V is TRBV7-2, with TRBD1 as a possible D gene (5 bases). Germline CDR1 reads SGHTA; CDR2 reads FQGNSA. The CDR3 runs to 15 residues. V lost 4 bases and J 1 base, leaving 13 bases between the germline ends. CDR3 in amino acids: CASSYGARGNTEAFF. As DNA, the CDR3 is TGTGCCAGCAGCTACGGGGCACGGGGGAACACTGAAGCTTTCTTT.

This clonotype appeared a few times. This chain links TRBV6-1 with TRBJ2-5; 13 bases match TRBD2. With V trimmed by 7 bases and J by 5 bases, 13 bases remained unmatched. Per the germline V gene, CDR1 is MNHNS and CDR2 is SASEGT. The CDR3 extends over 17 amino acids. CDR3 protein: CASNHPGLAGAVETQYF. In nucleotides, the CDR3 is TGTGCCAGCAACCACCCTGGACTAGCGGGAGCGGTGGAGACCCAGTACTTC.

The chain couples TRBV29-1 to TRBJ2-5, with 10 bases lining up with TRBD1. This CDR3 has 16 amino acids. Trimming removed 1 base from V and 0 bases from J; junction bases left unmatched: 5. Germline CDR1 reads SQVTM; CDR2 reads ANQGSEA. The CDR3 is CSVEGGTGVNQETQYF. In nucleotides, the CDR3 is TGCAGCGTTGAAGGTGGGACAGGGGTAAACCAAGAGACCCAGTACTTC.